This T cell receptor beta chain was observed in a study of shared clonotypes between healthy human individuals. The repertoire was sequenced with immunoSEQ multiplex PCR; TCRdb's copy has only in-frame clones and lacks some. Among some 900,000 clones, approximately 80% were seen once, and the ten largest hold nearly 1.5%. This clone has only a few counts. Its target is unknown. Study observations and caveats: A handful of donors shared approximately 5% of their naive CD4 clonotypes. Estimated richness values were generally larger in naive subsets than in memory subsets.

Germline V lookup: CDR1 SNHLY, CDR2 FYNNEI. V lost 4 bases, J lost 0 bases, and 9 bases lay in between. The CDR3 spans 15 residues. The chain recombines TRBV2 with TRBJ2-2; D remains unclear. The source of this sequence is a young man in good health. The sample comprised memory CD4+ T cells sorted from blood. The subset was: CD45RA-negative fraction. The CDR3 loop reads CASSGRSTNTGELFF. CDR3 nucleotide sequence: TGTGCCAGCAGTGGACGGTCGACGAACACCGGGGAGCTGTTTTTT.